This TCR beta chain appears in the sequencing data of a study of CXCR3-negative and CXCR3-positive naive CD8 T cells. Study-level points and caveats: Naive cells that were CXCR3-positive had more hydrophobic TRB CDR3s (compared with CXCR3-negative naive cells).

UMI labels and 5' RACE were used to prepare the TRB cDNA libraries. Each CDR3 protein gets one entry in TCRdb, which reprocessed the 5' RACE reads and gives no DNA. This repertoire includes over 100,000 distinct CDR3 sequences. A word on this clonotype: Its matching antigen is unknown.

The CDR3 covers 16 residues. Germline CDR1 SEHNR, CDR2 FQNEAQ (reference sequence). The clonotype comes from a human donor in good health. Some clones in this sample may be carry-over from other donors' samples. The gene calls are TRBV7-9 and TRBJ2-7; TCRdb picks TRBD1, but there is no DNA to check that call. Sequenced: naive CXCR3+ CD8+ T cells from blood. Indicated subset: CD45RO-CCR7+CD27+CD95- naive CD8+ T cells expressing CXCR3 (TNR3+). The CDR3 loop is CASSPWTGQSSYEQYF.